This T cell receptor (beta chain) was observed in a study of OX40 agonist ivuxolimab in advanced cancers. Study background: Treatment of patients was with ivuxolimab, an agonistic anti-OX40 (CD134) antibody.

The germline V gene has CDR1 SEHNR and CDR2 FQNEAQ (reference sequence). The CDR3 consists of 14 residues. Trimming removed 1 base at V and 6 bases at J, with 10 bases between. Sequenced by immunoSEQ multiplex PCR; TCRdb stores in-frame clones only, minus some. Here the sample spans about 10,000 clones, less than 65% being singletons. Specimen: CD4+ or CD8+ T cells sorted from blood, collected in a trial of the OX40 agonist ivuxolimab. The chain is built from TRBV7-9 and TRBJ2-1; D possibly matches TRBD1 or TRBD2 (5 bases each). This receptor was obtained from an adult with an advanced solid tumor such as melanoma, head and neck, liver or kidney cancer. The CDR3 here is CASSLGGSRNEQFF. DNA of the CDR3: TGTGCCAGCAGCTTAGGGGGGAGTCGCAATGAGCAGTTCTTC.